This T cell receptor beta chain was obtained from a study of radiotherapy plus CTLA-4 blockade in lung cancer. With V trimmed by 1 base and J by 3 bases, 7 bases remained unmatched. Germline V gene sequence: CDR1 LGHNA, CDR2 YNFKEQ. The CDR3 is 17 residues long. Generated by immunoSEQ multiplex PCR, the TCRdb table keeps only in-frame clones and is missing some. The sample records over 85,000 clones, approximately 78% being singletons. The receptor was derived from a human donor with non-small cell lung cancer that progressed on radiotherapy plus ipilimumab. The chain employs TRBV4-2 and TRBJ2-2; 8 bases are a match to TRBD2. The specimen was peripheral blood, collected from a patient treated with radiotherapy plus ipilimumab. The DNA of the CDR3 is TGTGCCAGCAGCCAAGGGGGCGGGCGGGAGGACACCGGGGAGCTGTTTTTT. Protein: CASSQGGGREDTGELFF.